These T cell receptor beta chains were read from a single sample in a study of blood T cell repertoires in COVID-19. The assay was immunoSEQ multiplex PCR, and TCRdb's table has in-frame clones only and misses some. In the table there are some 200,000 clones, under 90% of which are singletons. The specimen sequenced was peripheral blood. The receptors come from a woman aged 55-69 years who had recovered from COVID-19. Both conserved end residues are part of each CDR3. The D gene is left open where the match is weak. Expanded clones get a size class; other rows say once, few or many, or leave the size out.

CDR3 DNA: TGTGCCAGCAACCCCCTAAGGACTAGCGACTACGAGCAGTACTTC
CDR3 protein: CASNPLRTSDYEQYF
J gene: TRBJ2-7
V gene: TRBV5-6
D gene: TRBD2
CDR3 length: 15
clone size: -

CDR3 DNA: TGCGCCAGCAGCCGCGGAGACCAGTCGGACACCATATATTTT
CDR3 protein: CASSRGDQSDTIYF
J gene: TRBJ1-3
V gene: TRBV5-1
D gene: -
CDR3 length: 14
clone size: once

CDR3 DNA: TGTGCCAGCAGTTTAGAACGGGGTGAAGCTTTCTTT
CDR3 protein: CASSLERGEAFF
J gene: TRBJ1-1
V gene: TRBV12-3/TRBV12-4
D gene: -
CDR3 length: 12
clone size: few

CDR3 DNA: TGCGCCAGCAGCTCGGACAGTTTCAACACTGAAGCTTTCTTT
CDR3 protein: CASSSDSFNTEAFF
J gene: TRBJ1-1
V gene: TRBV5-1
D gene: -
CDR3 length: 14
clone size: -

CDR3 DNA: TGTGCCAGCTCTATTACAGCGAACACTGAAGCTTTCTTT
CDR3 protein: CASSITANTEAFF
J gene: TRBJ1-1
V gene: TRBV14
D gene: -
CDR3 length: 13
clone size: -

CDR3 DNA: TGTGCCAGCAGCCATAAGACAGCCATGAACACTGAAGCTTTCTTT
CDR3 protein: CASSHKTAMNTEAFF
J gene: TRBJ1-1
V gene: TRBV4-2
D gene: -
CDR3 length: 15
clone size: -

CDR3 DNA: TGCGCCAGCAGCCACGGACAGGCTGATGGCTACACCTTC
CDR3 protein: CASSHGQADGYTF
J gene: TRBJ1-2
V gene: TRBV5-1
D gene: TRBD1
CDR3 length: 13
clone size: -

CDR3 DNA: TGTGCCAGCAGCTCAAGGGTCTTCGGGGGGGTGAACACTGAAGCTTTCTTT
CDR3 protein: CASSSRVFGGVNTEAFF
J gene: TRBJ1-1
V gene: TRBV7-2
D gene: -
CDR3 length: 17
clone size: -

CDR3 DNA: TGTGCCAGCAGCTTTGGGGGCGCAGACACCGGGGAGCTGTTTTTT
CDR3 protein: CASSFGGADTGELFF
J gene: TRBJ2-2
V gene: TRBV11-3
D gene: -
CDR3 length: 15
clone size: -

CDR3 DNA: TGTGCCAGCAGTGAGAGTCTCCTCAGCAGGGAGACCCAGTACTTC
CDR3 protein: CASSESLLSRETQYF
J gene: TRBJ2-5
V gene: TRBV6-1
D gene: -
CDR3 length: 15
clone size: once

CDR3 DNA: TGTGCCAGCAGTGAGGGGAAAACAGGGTACCAAGAGACCCAGTACTTC
CDR3 protein: CASSEGKTGYQETQYF
J gene: TRBJ2-5
V gene: TRBV7-3
D gene: -
CDR3 length: 16
clone size: -

CDR3 DNA: TGTGCCAGCAGCCCACTAGCGCGGACACCAGATACGCAGTATTTT
CDR3 protein: CASSPLARTPDTQYF
J gene: TRBJ2-3
V gene: TRBV3-1/TRBV3-2
D gene: TRBD2
CDR3 length: 15
clone size: -

CDR3 DNA: TGTGCCAGCAGCCGACGATCAGCGTCTGCTGAGGATGGCTACACCTTC
CDR3 protein: CASSRRSASAEDGYTF
J gene: TRBJ1-2
V gene: TRBV7-9
D gene: -
CDR3 length: 16
clone size: -

CDR3 DNA: TGTGCCAGCTCATGGGAGGGTCTCGGCTATGGCTACACCTTC
CDR3 protein: CASSWEGLGYGYTF
J gene: TRBJ1-2
V gene: TRBV18
D gene: -
CDR3 length: 14
clone size: -

CDR3 DNA: TGTGCCAGCAGCCAAAGCGGGACAGGAGATGGCTACACCTTC
CDR3 protein: CASSQSGTGDGYTF
J gene: TRBJ1-2
V gene: TRBV3-1/TRBV3-2
D gene: TRBD1
CDR3 length: 14
clone size: -

CDR3 DNA: TGTGCCAGCAGCCCTAAGCTAGGACAGGGGATCCACGAGCAGTACTTC
CDR3 protein: CASSPKLGQGIHEQYF
J gene: TRBJ2-7
V gene: TRBV7-2
D gene: TRBD1
CDR3 length: 16
clone size: -

CDR3 DNA: TGTGCCATCAGTGAGGGCAGGGTTGGGGAGACCCAGTACTTC
CDR3 protein: CAISEGRVGETQYF
J gene: TRBJ2-5
V gene: TRBV10-3
D gene: -
CDR3 length: 14
clone size: -

CDR3 DNA: TGTGCCAGCAGTAGGGACAGGACCGCCGGGGAGCTGTTTTTT
CDR3 protein: CASSRDRTAGELFF
J gene: TRBJ2-2
V gene: TRBV6-5
D gene: TRBD1
CDR3 length: 14
clone size: -

CDR3 DNA: TGTGCCAGCAATAAACAGGGATATGGCTACACCTTC
CDR3 protein: CASNKQGYGYTF
J gene: TRBJ1-2
V gene: TRBV2
D gene: -
CDR3 length: 12
clone size: -

CDR3 DNA: TGTGCCAGCAGCTCCCTAGGGGGGGGTAACACCGGGGAGCTGTTTTTT
CDR3 protein: CASSSLGGGNTGELFF
J gene: TRBJ2-2
V gene: TRBV7-6
D gene: -
CDR3 length: 16
clone size: -

CDR3 DNA: TGTGCCAGCAGTTCCGGGGGAGGCTGGGGGGCCAACGTCCTGACTTTC
CDR3 protein: CASSSGGGWGANVLTF
J gene: TRBJ2-6
V gene: TRBV6-2/TRBV6-3
D gene: -
CDR3 length: 16
clone size: -

CDR3 DNA: TGTGCCAGCAGCTTACCAGGGTATAATTCACCCCTCCACTTT
CDR3 protein: CASSLPGYNSPLHF
J gene: TRBJ1-6
V gene: TRBV7-9
D gene: -
CDR3 length: 14
clone size: -

CDR3 DNA: TGTGCCAGTAGTAGGCAGGGGGCAACTAATTCACCCCTCCACTTT
CDR3 protein: CASSRQGATNSPLHF
J gene: TRBJ1-6
V gene: TRBV19
D gene: TRBD1
CDR3 length: 15
clone size: -

CDR3 DNA: TGTGCCAGCAGTTACTTCGAAAGAACAGGGGAGCAGTACTTC
CDR3 protein: CASSYFERTGEQYF
J gene: TRBJ2-7
V gene: TRBV6-5
D gene: -
CDR3 length: 14
clone size: few

CDR3 DNA: TGTGCCTGGAGTGTGACAGGGGATACGCAGTATTTT
CDR3 protein: CAWSVTGDTQYF
J gene: TRBJ2-3
V gene: TRBV30
D gene: TRBD1
CDR3 length: 12
clone size: -

CDR3 DNA: TGTGCCAGCAGTCCCGGGGTAGCGGGGACTGATACGCAGTATTTT
CDR3 protein: CASSPGVAGTDTQYF
J gene: TRBJ2-3
V gene: TRBV28
D gene: TRBD2
CDR3 length: 15
clone size: -

CDR3 DNA: TGTGCCAGCAGCGTAAATGGGGGGGCCACGGAGACCCAGTACTTC
CDR3 protein: CASSVNGGATETQYF
J gene: TRBJ2-5
V gene: TRBV7-3
D gene: -
CDR3 length: 15
clone size: -

CDR3 DNA: TGTGCCAGCAGCCGGGCGGACAGCTCCTACGAGCAGTACTTC
CDR3 protein: CASSRADSSYEQYF
J gene: TRBJ2-7
V gene: TRBV5-8
D gene: -
CDR3 length: 14
clone size: -

CDR3 DNA: TGCGCCAGCAGCGTGAACGGGGACTCGAACACTGAAGCTTTCTTT
CDR3 protein: CASSVNGDSNTEAFF
J gene: TRBJ1-1
V gene: TRBV5-1
D gene: -
CDR3 length: 15
clone size: -

CDR3 DNA: TGTGCCAGCAGTTACATTGGTGAGAGAGAGACCCAGTACTTC
CDR3 protein: CASSYIGERETQYF
J gene: TRBJ2-5
V gene: TRBV6-5
D gene: -
CDR3 length: 14
clone size: -

CDR3 DNA: TGTGCCAGCTCACGCGGGACGGTCGTAACTAATGAAAAACTGTTTTTT
CDR3 protein: CASSRGTVVTNEKLFF
J gene: TRBJ1-4
V gene: TRBV18
D gene: -
CDR3 length: 16
clone size: -

CDR3 DNA: TGTGCCAGCAGCCGTACCAAGGCCCCCTTGACAGGGAGGACTAATGAAAAACTGTTTTTT
CDR3 protein: CASSRTKAPLTGRTNEKLFF
J gene: TRBJ1-4
V gene: TRBV3-1/TRBV3-2
D gene: TRBD1
CDR3 length: 20
clone size: once

CDR3 DNA: TGTGCCAGCTCACCACGGACAGGGAGCACAGATACGCAGTATTTT
CDR3 protein: CASSPRTGSTDTQYF
J gene: TRBJ2-3
V gene: TRBV18
D gene: TRBD1
CDR3 length: 15
clone size: -

CDR3 DNA: TGCGCCAGCAGCCAAGATGGGACGGGGGGCTGGTTGTCTGAGCAGTTCTTC
CDR3 protein: CASSQDGTGGWLSEQFF
J gene: TRBJ2-1
V gene: TRBV4-3
D gene: -
CDR3 length: 17
clone size: -

CDR3 DNA: TGTGCCAGCAGTTTTATAGCTGGCGGGACCCAGTACTTC
CDR3 protein: CASSFIAGGTQYF
J gene: TRBJ2-5
V gene: TRBV27
D gene: -
CDR3 length: 13
clone size: -

CDR3 DNA: TGTGCCAGCAGGGTACACGGGGGTTCAGATACGCAGTATTTT
CDR3 protein: CASRVHGGSDTQYF
J gene: TRBJ2-3
V gene: TRBV9
D gene: -
CDR3 length: 14
clone size: -

CDR3 DNA: TGTGCCAGCACGATCGGGGGGATGAACACTGAAGCTTTCTTT
CDR3 protein: CASTIGGMNTEAFF
J gene: TRBJ1-1
V gene: TRBV2
D gene: -
CDR3 length: 14
clone size: -

CDR3 DNA: TGCAGCGTCCCCAGCGGGGGCGAGGTCACAGATACGCAGTATTTT
CDR3 protein: CSVPSGGEVTDTQYF
J gene: TRBJ2-3
V gene: TRBV29-1
D gene: TRBD2
CDR3 length: 15
clone size: -

CDR3 DNA: TGTGCCAGCAGTGACGACAGGGGCCCTCCCTATGGCTACACCTTC
CDR3 protein: CASSDDRGPPYGYTF
J gene: TRBJ1-2
V gene: TRBV6-1
D gene: TRBD1
CDR3 length: 15
clone size: few

CDR3 DNA: TGTGCCAGCAGCTCCCAAGCGGGCACTGAAGCTTTCTTT
CDR3 protein: CASSSQAGTEAFF
J gene: TRBJ1-1
V gene: TRBV7-3
D gene: -
CDR3 length: 13
clone size: -

CDR3 DNA: TGCGCCAGCAGCTTGGAGGTAGCCAGAGACACAGATACGCAGTATTTT
CDR3 protein: CASSLEVARDTDTQYF
J gene: TRBJ2-3
V gene: TRBV5-1
D gene: -
CDR3 length: 16
clone size: -

CDR3 DNA: TGTGCCAGTAGTATATCGGGGGGCAATCAGCCCCAGCATTTT
CDR3 protein: CASSISGGNQPQHF
J gene: TRBJ1-5
V gene: TRBV19
D gene: -
CDR3 length: 14
clone size: -

CDR3 DNA: TGTGCCAGCATCAAGACAGGTACCTATGGCTACACCTTC
CDR3 protein: CASIKTGTYGYTF
J gene: TRBJ1-2
V gene: TRBV6-5
D gene: -
CDR3 length: 13
clone size: -

CDR3 DNA: TGTGCTAGCAGCTTAGTGAGCGGGGGAGGTACGCAGTATTTT
CDR3 protein: CASSLVSGGGTQYF
J gene: TRBJ2-3
V gene: TRBV7-7
D gene: TRBD2
CDR3 length: 14
clone size: -

CDR3 DNA: TGTGCTAGTGACCGGGACAGGGGGAACACTGAAGCTTTCTTT
CDR3 protein: CASDRDRGNTEAFF
J gene: TRBJ1-1
V gene: TRBV12-5
D gene: TRBD1
CDR3 length: 14
clone size: -

CDR3 DNA: TGTGCCAGCAGTTATCAAGGGGGGGGATACACAGATACGCAGTATTTT
CDR3 protein: CASSYQGGGYTDTQYF
J gene: TRBJ2-3
V gene: TRBV6-5
D gene: -
CDR3 length: 16
clone size: once

CDR3 DNA: TGCGCCAGCAGCCAAGATCGGGGAGCGGGGGCCAACGTCCTGACTTTC
CDR3 protein: CASSQDRGAGANVLTF
J gene: TRBJ2-6
V gene: TRBV4-3
D gene: -
CDR3 length: 16
clone size: -

CDR3 DNA: TGTGCCAGCAGCGATGACAGGGGTCGACGCACAGATACGCAGTATTTT
CDR3 protein: CASSDDRGRRTDTQYF
J gene: TRBJ2-3
V gene: TRBV7-9
D gene: TRBD1
CDR3 length: 16
clone size: -

CDR3 DNA: TGTGCCAGTAGTATCGAACTGCTGAACACTGAAGCTTTCTTT
CDR3 protein: CASSIELLNTEAFF
J gene: TRBJ1-1
V gene: TRBV19
D gene: -
CDR3 length: 14
clone size: -

CDR3 DNA: TGTGCCAGCAGCTTGGATCGGACAACGCAGTATTTT
CDR3 protein: CASSLDRTTQYF
J gene: TRBJ2-3
V gene: TRBV5-4
D gene: -
CDR3 length: 12
clone size: -

CDR3 DNA: TGTGCCAGCAGCGTAAGACCGGGACTAGCGTCGACCGGGGAGCTGTTTTTT
CDR3 protein: CASSVRPGLASTGELFF
J gene: TRBJ2-2
V gene: TRBV9
D gene: TRBD2
CDR3 length: 17
clone size: -

CDR3 DNA: TGTGCCAGCAGCGTTCACGGGGGGCACCAAGAGACCCAGTACTTC
CDR3 protein: CASSVHGGHQETQYF
J gene: TRBJ2-5
V gene: TRBV9
D gene: -
CDR3 length: 15
clone size: many

CDR3 DNA: TGTGCCAGCAGCTTAGGAGACTTATCAGATACGCAGTATTTT
CDR3 protein: CASSLGDLSDTQYF
J gene: TRBJ2-3
V gene: TRBV7-9
D gene: -
CDR3 length: 14
clone size: -

CDR3 DNA: TGTGCCAGCAGCTCCAGAGTAGCGAGGGAGCAGTACTTC
CDR3 protein: CASSSRVAREQYF
J gene: TRBJ2-7
V gene: TRBV13
D gene: -
CDR3 length: 13
clone size: -